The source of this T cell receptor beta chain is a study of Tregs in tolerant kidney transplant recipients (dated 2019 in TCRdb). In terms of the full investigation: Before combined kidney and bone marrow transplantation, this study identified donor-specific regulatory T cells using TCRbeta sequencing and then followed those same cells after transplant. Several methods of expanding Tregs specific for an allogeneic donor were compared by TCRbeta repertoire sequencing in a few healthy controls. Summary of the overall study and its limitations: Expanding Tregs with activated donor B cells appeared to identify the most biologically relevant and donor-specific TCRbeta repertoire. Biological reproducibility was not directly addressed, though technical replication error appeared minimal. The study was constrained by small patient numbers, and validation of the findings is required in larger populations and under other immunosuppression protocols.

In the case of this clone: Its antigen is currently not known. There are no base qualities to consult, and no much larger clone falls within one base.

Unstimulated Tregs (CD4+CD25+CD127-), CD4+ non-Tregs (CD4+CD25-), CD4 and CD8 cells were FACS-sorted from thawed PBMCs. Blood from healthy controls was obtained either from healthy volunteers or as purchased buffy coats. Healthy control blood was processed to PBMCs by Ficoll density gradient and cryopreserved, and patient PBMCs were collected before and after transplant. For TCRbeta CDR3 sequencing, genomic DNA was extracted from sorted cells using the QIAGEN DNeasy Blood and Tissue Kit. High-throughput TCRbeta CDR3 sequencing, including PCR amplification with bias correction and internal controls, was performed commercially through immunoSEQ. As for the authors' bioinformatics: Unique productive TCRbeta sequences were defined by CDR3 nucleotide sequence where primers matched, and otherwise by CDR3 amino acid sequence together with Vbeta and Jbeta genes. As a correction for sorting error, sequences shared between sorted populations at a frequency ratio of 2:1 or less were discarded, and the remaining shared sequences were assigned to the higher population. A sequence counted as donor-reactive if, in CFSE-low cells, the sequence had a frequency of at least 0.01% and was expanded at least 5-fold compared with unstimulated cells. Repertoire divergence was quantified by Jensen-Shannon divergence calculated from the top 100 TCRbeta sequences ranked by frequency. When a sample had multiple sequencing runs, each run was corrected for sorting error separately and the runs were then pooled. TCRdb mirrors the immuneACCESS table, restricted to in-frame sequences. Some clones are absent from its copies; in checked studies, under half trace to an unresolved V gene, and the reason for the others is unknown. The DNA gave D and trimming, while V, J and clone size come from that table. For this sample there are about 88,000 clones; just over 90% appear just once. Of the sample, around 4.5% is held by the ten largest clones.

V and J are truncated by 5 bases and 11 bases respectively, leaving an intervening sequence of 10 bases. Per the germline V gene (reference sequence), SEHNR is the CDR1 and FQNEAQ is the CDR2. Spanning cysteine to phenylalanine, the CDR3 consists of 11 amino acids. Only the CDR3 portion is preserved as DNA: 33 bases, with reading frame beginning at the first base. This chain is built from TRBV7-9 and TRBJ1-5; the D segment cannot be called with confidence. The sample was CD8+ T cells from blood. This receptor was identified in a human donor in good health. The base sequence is TGTGCCAGCAGCCCCGTGACGGCCCAGCATTTT. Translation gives CASSPVTAQHF.